The 9 T cell receptor beta chains below all came from one sample that was sequenced in a study of vaccination and CD4 T cells after COVID-19. Treatment indicated: approximately 11-day PBMC culture with coronavirus spike peptide pools or control peptides (ViraFEST assay). The study sequenced cultured CD4+ T cell DNA using the Oncomine TCR Beta short-read assay. Using its own MiXCR run on the PCR reads, TCRdb lists one record per CDR3 protein. The data contain fewer than 6,000 distinct CDR3 sequences, under 25% of them seen just once; the ten biggest clones take up about a fifth. These receptors lack a known antigen. Sequencing was carried out using CD4+ T cells from blood, cultured in vitro. All receptors come from a human donor who had recovered from COVID-19.

This clonotype was seen more than once but under ten times. The rearrangement links TRBV7-8 to TRBJ2-3; a possible D gene is TRBD1 (6 bases). Germline V gene data show CDR1 as SGHVS and CDR2 as FQNEAQ. Trimming stripped 1 base from V and 2 bases from J, with 10 bases between. The CDR3 has 15 residues. The CDR3 sequence is CASSLDTGHTDTQYF. The CDR3 bases are TGTGCCAGCAGCTTAGATACAGGGCACACAGATACGCAGTATTTT.

The chain couples TRBV7-8 to TRBJ1-2; 7 bases map to TRBD1. CDR3 size: 15 residues. Looked up from germline, CDR1 is SGHVS and CDR2 is FQNEAQ. V shed 5 bases and J 8 bases; nucleotides not matched to a gene: 14. The CDR3 DNA sequence: TGTGCCAGCAGCCCCGACAGGGTACCGTCGTGGGGCTACACCTTC. Protein sequence: CASSPDRVPSWGYTF.

This clonotype turned up a few times. The rearrangement links TRBV2 to TRBJ2-3; 10 bases agree with TRBD2. This CDR3 comprises 14 residues. Germline values: CDR1 SNHLY, CDR2 FYNNEI. V lost 6 bases to trimming and J lost 0 bases; unmatched junction nucleotides: 0. Here the CDR3 reads CASRLAGSTDTQYF. CDR3 nucleotide sequence: TGTGCCAGCAGACTAGCGGGGAGCACAGATACGCAGTATTTT.

The genes are TRBV5-1 and TRBJ1-1; possible D gene TRBD1, 5 bases. The germline gives CDR1 SGHRS, CDR2 YFSETQ. V lost 1 base and J 12 bases, leaving 16 bases between the germline ends. This CDR3 region has 13 residues. This chain's CDR3 is CASSLSGREQTFF. Here the CDR3 DNA reads TGCGCCAGCAGCTTGTCGGGCAGGGAGCAAACTTTCTTT. Filled out from reference TRBV5-1 and TRBJ1-1, the complete variable domain reads KAGVTQTPRYLIKTRGQQVTLSCSPISGHRSVSWYQQTPGQGLQFLFEYFSETQRNKGNFPGRFSGRQFSNSRSEMNVSTLELGDSALYLCASSLSGREQTFFGQGTRLTVV.

The chain links TRBV12-3 or TRBV12-4 to TRBJ2-7, with D possibly TRBD2 on 6 matching bases. The CDR3 spans 13 residues. V lost 5 bases and J 1 base, leaving 9 bases between the germline ends. CDR3 amino acids: CASSPGRSYEQYF. CDR3 nucleotides: TGTGCCAGCAGTCCCGGGAGATCCTACGAGCAGTACTTC.

V and J are TRBV6-1 and TRBJ2-3; D gene uncertain. The V and J ends lost 6 bases and 6 bases respectively, with 7 bases between them. The CDR3 consists of 11 residues. CDR1 and CDR2 from the germline V gene are MNHNS and SASEGT. CDR3 bases: TGTGCCAGCAGGAGGCAGGATACGCAGTATTTT. This codes for CASRRQDTQYF.

This clonotype counts as medium-sized. The V call is TRBV24-1, the J call TRBJ2-5; D may be TRBD2 (6 bases). This CDR3 region has 13 residues. Deletions cut 12 bases from V and 5 bases from J, with 18 bases between. Germline loops: CDR1 KGHDR, CDR2 SFDVKD. The CDR3 spells CAPRWSAGETQYF. The DNA of the CDR3 is TGTGCCCCCCGGTGGAGCGCGGGGGAGACCCAGTACTTC.

V gene TRBV7-8 combines with J gene TRBJ1-2; D is uncertain. The CDR3 totals 16 residues. From germline, CDR1 is SGHVS and CDR2 FQNEAQ. The V and J ends lost 2 bases and 4 bases respectively, with 17 bases between them. The CDR3 is CASSLNLRGVGYGYTF. The CDR3 coding sequence is TGTGCCAGCAGCTTAAATCTCCGGGGAGTTGGCTATGGCTACACCTTC.

In its sample, this clonotype is medium-sized. The chain employs TRBV19 and TRBJ1-5; D is undetermined. Per germline, CDR1 LNHDA and CDR2 SQIVND (reference sequence). V gave up 1 base and J gave up 5 bases, with 12 bases separating them. This CDR3 has 15 amino acids. CDR3 DNA sequence: TGTGCCAGTAGTATAGGTAGAGGAGGTCATCAGCCCCAGCATTTT. As protein: CASSIGRGGHQPQHF.